This entry lists 3 T cell receptor beta chains sequenced from one sample in a study of T-cell reconstitution after alpha-beta-depleted transplantation in children. The TCRbeta library incorporated unique molecular identifiers. TCRdb processed the PCR reads anew with MiXCR; each CDR3 protein has one entry. The data contain about 460,000 distinct CDR3 sequences, about an eighth of them singletons. The sequencing used PBMCs from the stem cell graft donor, collected from the stem cell graft. The receptor source for this set is a human donor who donated a stem cell graft to a child with combined immunodeficiency.

About this clonotype: This may be a read error, as it is one base from a much larger clone. The chain links TRBV7-3 to TRBJ2-1; tentative D call: TRBD2 (7 bases). This CDR3 is built from 13 residues. Trimming left V 1 base short and J 8 bases short, with 9 bases between. The germline V gene encodes CDR1 SGHTA and CDR2 FQGTGA. In nucleotides, the CDR3 is TGTGCCAGCAGCTTAATAGGGGGGGATGAGCAGTTCTTC. Its translation is CASSLIGGDEQFF.

V is TRBV12-3 or TRBV12-4 and J is TRBJ1-1, with D unresolved. The CDR3 covers 13 residues. The V end was cut by 2 bases, the J end by 8 bases, with 12 bases between. In nucleotides, the CDR3 is TGTGCCAGCAGTTTAAATTGGGAAGGGGAAGCTTTCTTT. Its protein is CASSLNWEGEAFF.

This chain uses TRBV4-1 with TRBJ2-3; 11 nucleotides align to TRBD2. Germline CDR1 is MGHRA and CDR2 is YSYEKL. The V segment lost 1 base and the J segment 0 bases; nucleotides outside the gene matches: 6. The CDR3 extends over 18 amino acids. The CDR3 sequence: CASSQGLAGPKSTDTQYF. The CDR3 nucleotides are TGCGCCAGCAGCCAAGGACTAGCGGGACCTAAAAGCACAGATACGCAGTATTTT.